This T cell receptor beta chain was sequenced during a study of cytomegalovirus exposure and HLA in healthy donors. Measured with immunoSEQ multiplex PCR; TCRdb has only the in-frame clones, and not every one. The data contain around 150,000 clones, around four fifths of them singletons. Germline lookup yields CDR1 MGHRA and CDR2 YSYEKL. The CDR3 contains 15 residues. V lost 0 bases and J lost 5, with 14 bases in between. The chain employs TRBV4-1 and TRBJ2-7; D is undetermined. This receptor was identified in a man aged 25-45 years in good health and CMV-seropositive. Sequenced material: PBMCs. This CDR3 reads CASSQDQPGSNEQYF. The CDR3 coding sequence is TGCGCCAGCAGCCAAGATCAACCAGGCTCTAACGAGCAGTACTTC.